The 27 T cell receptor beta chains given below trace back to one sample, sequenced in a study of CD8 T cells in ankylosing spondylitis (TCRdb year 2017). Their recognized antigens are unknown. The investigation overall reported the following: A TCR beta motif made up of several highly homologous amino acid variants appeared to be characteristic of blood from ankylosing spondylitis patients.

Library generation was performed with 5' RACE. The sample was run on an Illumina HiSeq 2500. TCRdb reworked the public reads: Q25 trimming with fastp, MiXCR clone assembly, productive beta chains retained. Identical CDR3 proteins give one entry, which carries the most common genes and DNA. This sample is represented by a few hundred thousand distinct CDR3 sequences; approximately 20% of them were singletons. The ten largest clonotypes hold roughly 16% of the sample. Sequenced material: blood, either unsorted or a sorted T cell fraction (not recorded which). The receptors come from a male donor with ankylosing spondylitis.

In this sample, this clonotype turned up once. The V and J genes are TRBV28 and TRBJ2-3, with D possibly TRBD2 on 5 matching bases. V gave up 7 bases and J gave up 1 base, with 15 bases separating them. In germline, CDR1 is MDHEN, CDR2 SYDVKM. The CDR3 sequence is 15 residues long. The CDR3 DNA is TGTGCCAGCACCTACTCCGGACTCCGCACAGATACGCAGTATTTT. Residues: CASTYSGLRTDTQYF.

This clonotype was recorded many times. As DNA, the CDR3 is TGCAGTGCCGTTGGGCCGAGGGTCCAAGAGACCCAGTACTTC. Encoded protein: CSAVGPRVQETQYF. V is TRBV20-1 and J is TRBJ2-5, with a tentative D call TRBD2 (5 bases). V lost 6 bases and J lost 1, with 15 bases in between. Germline CDR1 DFQATT, CDR2 SNEGSKA (reference sequence). The length of the CDR3 is 14 residues.

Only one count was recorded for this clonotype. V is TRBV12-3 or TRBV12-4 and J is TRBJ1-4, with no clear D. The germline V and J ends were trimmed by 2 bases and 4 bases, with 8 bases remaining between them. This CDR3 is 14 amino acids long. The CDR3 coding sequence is TGTGCCAGCAGTTTACGGTTAAGTAATGAAAAACTGTTTTTT. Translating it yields CASSLRLSNEKLFF.

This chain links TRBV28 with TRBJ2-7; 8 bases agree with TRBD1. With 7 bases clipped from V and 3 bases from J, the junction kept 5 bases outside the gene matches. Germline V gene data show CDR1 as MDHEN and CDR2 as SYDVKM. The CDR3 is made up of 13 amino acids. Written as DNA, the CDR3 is TGTGCCAGCATTGCCAGGGGGCTCTACGAGCAGTACTTC. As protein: CASIARGLYEQYF.

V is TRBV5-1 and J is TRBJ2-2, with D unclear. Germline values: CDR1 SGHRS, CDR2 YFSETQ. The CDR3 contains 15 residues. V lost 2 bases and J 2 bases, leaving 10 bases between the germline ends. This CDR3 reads CASSLPRANTGELFF. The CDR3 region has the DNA TGCGCCAGCAGCTTACCCAGAGCCAACACCGGGGAGCTGTTTTTT.

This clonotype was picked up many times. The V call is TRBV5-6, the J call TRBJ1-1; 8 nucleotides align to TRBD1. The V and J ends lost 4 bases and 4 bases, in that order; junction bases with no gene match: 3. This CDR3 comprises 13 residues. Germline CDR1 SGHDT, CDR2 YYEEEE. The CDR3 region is CASSLDRATEAFF. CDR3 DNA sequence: TGTGCCAGCAGCCTGGACAGGGCCACTGAAGCTTTCTTT. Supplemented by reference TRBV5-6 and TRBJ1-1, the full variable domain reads DAGVTQSPTHLIKTRGQQVTLRCSPKSGHDTVSWYQQALGQGPQFIFQYYEEEERQRGNFPDRFSGHQFPNYSSELNVNALLLGDSALYLCASSLDRATEAFFGQGTRLTVV.

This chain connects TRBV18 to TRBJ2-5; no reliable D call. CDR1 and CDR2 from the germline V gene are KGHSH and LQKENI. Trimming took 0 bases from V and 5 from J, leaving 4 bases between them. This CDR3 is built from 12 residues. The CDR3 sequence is CASSPPLETQYF. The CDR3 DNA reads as TGTGCCAGCTCACCACCGTTGGAGACCCAGTACTTC.

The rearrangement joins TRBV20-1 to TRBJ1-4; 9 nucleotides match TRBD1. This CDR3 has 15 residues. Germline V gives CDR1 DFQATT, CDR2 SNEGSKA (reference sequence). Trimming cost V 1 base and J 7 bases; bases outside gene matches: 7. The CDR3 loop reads CSARVPGQGGEKLFF. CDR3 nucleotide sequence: TGCAGTGCTAGAGTTCCGGGACAGGGAGGTGAAAAACTGTTTTTT.

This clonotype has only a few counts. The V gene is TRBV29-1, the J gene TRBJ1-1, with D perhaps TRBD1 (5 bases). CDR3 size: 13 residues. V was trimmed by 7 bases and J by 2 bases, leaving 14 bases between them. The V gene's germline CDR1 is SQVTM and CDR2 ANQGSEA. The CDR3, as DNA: TGCAGCGCAAAGTGGGGGATTAACACTGAAGCTTTCTTT. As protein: CSAKWGINTEAFF.

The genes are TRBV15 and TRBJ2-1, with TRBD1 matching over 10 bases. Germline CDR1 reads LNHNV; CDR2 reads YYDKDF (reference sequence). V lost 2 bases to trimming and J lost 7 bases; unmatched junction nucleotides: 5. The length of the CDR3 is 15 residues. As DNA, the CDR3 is TGTGCCACCAGCAGACCTGGACAGGGGGTGAATGAGCAGTTCTTC. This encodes CATSRPGQGVNEQFF.

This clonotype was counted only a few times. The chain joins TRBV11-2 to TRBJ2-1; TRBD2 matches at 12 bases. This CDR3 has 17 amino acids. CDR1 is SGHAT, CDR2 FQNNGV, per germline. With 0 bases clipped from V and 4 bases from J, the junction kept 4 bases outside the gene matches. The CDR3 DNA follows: TGTGCCAGCAGCTTAGATTGGACTAGCGGGGTTTACAATGAGCAGTTCTTC. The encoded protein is CASSLDWTSGVYNEQFF.

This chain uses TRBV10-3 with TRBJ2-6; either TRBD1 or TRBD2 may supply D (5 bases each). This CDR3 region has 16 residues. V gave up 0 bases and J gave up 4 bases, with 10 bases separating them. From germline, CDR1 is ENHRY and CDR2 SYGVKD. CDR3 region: CAISESKGSGANVLTF. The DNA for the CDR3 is TGTGCCATCAGTGAGTCGAAGGGGAGCGGGGCCAACGTCCTGACTTTC.

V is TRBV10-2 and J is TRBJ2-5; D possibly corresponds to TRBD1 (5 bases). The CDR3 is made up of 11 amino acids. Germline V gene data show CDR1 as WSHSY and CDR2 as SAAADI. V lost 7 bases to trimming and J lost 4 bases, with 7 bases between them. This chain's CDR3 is CASTRGETQYF. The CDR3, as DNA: TGCGCCAGCACTAGGGGAGAGACCCAGTACTTC.

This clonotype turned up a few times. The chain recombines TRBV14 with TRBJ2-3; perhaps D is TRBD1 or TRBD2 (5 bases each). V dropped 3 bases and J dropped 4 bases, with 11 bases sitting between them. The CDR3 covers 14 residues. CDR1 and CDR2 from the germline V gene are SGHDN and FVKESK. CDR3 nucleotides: TGTGCCAGCAGCCATGCTGGGGGAGCAGATACGCAGTATTTT. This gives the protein CASSHAGGADTQYF.

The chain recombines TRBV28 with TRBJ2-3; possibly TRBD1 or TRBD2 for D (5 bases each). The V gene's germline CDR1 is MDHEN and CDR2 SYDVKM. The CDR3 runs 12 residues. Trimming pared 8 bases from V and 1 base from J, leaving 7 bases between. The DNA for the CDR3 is TGTGCCAGCGGGACCCGCACAGATACGCAGTATTTT. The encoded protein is CASGTRTDTQYF.

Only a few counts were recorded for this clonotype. The CDR3 nucleotides are TGTGCCAGCAGCGCCAAGGGGTCCGGGAGTAGGGACACCGGGGAGCTGTTTTTT. As protein: CASSAKGSGSRDTGELFF. The chain joins TRBV7-3 to TRBJ2-2, with D possibly being TRBD2 (6 bases). Trimming cost V 5 bases and J 3 bases, with 22 bases left between them. CDR1 is SGHTA and CDR2 is FQGTGA in the germline V gene. The CDR3 extends over 18 amino acids.

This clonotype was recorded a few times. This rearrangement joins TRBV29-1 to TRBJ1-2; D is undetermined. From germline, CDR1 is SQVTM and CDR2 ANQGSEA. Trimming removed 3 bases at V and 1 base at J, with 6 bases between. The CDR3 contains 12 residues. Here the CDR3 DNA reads TGCAGCGTTGACCCGGTTAACTATGGCTACACCTTC. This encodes CSVDPVNYGYTF.

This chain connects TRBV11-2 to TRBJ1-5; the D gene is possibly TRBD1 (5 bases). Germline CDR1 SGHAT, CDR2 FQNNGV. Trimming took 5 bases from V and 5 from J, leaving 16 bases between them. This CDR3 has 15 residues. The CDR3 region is CASSPDAGRYQPQHF. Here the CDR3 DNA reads TGTGCCAGCAGCCCAGACGCAGGGAGGTATCAGCCCCAGCATTTT. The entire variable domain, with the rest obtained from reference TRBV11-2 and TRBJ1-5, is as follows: EAGVAQSPRYKIIEKRQSVAFWCNPISGHATLYWYQQILGQGPKLLIQFQNNGVVDDSQLPKDRFSAERLKGVDSTLKIQPAKLEDSAVYLCASSPDAGRYQPQHFGDGTRLSIL.

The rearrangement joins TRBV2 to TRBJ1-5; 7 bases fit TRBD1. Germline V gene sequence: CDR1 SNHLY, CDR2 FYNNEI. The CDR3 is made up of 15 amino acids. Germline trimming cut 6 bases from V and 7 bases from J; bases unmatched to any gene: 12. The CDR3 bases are TGTGCCAGCAGCGGCCTGACAGGGATAGGACAGCCCCAGCATTTT. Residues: CASSGLTGIGQPQHF.

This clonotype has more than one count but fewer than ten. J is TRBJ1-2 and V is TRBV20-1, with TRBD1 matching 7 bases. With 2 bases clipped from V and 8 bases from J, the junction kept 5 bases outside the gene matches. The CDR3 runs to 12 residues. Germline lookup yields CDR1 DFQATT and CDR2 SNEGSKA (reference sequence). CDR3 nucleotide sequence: TGCAGTGCTAGAAGGAGGGGGCAGGGCTACACCTTC. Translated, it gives CSARRRGQGYTF.

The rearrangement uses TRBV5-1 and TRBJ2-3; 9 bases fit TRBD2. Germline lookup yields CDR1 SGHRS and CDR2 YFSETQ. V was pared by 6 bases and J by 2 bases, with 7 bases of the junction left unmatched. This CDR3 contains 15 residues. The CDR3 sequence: CASTGGRALTDTQYF. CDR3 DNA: TGCGCCAGCACGGGCGGGAGGGCCCTCACAGATACGCAGTATTTT.

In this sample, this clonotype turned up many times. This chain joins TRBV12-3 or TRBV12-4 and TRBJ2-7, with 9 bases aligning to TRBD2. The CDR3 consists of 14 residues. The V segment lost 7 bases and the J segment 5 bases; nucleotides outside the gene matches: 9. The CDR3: CASKRTSARNEQYF. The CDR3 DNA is TGTGCCAGCAAGCGGACTAGCGCCAGGAACGAGCAGTACTTC.

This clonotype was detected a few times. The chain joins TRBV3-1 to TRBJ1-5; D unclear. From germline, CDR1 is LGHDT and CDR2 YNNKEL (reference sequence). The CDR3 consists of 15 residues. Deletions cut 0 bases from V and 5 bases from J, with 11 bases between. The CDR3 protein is CASSQDVGVHQPQHF. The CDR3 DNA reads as TGTGCCAGCAGCCAAGATGTCGGCGTCCATCAGCCCCAGCATTTT.

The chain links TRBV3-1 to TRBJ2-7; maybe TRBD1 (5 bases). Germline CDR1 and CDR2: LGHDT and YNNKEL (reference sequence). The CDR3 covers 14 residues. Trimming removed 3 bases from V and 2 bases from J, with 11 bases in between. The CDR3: CASSHPTVTYEQYF. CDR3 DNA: TGTGCCAGCAGCCACCCGACAGTGACCTACGAGCAGTACTTC.

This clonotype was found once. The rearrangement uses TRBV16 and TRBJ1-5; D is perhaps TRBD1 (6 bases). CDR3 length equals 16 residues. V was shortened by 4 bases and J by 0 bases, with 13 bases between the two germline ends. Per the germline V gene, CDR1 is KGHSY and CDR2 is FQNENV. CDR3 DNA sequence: TGTGCCAGCAGCCGTCCCGGACAGTATAGCAATCAGCCCCAGCATTTT. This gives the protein CASSRPGQYSNQPQHF. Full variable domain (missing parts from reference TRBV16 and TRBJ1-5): GEEVAQTPKHLVRGEGQKAKLYCAPIKGHSYVFWYQQVLKNEFKFLISFQNENVFDETGMPKERFSAKCLPNSPCSLEIQATKLEDSAVYFCASSRPGQYSNQPQHFGDGTRLSIL.

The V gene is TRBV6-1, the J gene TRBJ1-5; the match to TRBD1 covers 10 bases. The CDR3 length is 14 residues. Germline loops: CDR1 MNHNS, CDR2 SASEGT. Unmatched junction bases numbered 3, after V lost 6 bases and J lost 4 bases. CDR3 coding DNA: TGTGCCAGCAGGACAGGGGGCCAAAATCAGCCCCAGCATTTT. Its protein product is CASRTGGQNQPQHF.

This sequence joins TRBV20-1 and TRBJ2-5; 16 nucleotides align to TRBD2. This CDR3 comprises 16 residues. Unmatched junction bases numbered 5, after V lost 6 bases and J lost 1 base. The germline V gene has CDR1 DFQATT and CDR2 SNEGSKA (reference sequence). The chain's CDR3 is CSAHGTSGRVQETQYF. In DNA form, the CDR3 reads TGCAGTGCCCACGGGACTAGCGGGAGGGTCCAAGAGACCCAGTACTTC.